The sequence of this TCR beta chain was determined in a study of a mutant IDH1 vaccine in newly diagnosed glioma. Study summary: Investigators started vaccination 4-6 weeks after radiotherapy alone, or with temozolomide cycles. Males made up about 62% and females about 40% of treated patients, whose mean age was 40.4 years. Patients arrived already treated with radiotherapy, temozolomide, or both, most having had both.

Libraries were prepared by immunoSEQ multiplex PCR; TCRdb keeps only in-frame clonotypes and omits some of them. The profile shows some 63,000 clones, roughly four fifths of them singletons. Time point: week 35, safety follow-up. The vaccine gave 300 ug of a 20-mer mutant IDH1 peptide subcutaneously per dose. Whole-study results and caveats: Most patients, about 93%, showed vaccine-induced immune responses.

Comments on this clone: The antigen is undetermined.

CDR3 size: 14 residues. V lost 2 bases to trimming and J lost 5 bases, with 12 bases between them. The germline V gene encodes CDR1 KGHSH and CDR2 LQKENI. The origin of this receptor is a middle-aged man with glioma. The rearrangement uses TRBV18 and TRBJ2-5; D is unclear. The sequenced sample was PBMCs, obtained from a glioma patient whose treatment included an IDH1 peptide vaccine. CDR3 DNA sequence: TGTGCCAGCTCACCAGAGGTTATGAGGGAGACCCAGTACTTC. It is translated as CASSPEVMRETQYF.